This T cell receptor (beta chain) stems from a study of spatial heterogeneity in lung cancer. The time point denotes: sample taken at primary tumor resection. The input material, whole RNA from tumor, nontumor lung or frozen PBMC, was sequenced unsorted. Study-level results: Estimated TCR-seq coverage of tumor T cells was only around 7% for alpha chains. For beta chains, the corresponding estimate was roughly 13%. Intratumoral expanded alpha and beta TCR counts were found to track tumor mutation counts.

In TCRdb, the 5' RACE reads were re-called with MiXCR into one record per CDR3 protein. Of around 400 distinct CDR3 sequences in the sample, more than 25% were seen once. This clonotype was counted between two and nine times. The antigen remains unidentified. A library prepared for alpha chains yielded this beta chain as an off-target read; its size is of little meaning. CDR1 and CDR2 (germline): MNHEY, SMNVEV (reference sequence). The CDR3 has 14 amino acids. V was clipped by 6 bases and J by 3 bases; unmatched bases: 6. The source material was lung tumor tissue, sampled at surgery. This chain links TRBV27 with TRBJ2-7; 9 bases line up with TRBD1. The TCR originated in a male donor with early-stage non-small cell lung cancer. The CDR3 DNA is TGTGCCAGCAGCCAACAGGGGGCGAACTACGAGCAGTACTTC. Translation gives CASSQQGANYEQYF.